A single sample is the source of the 10 T cell receptor beta chains below, sequenced in a study of blood T cell repertoires in COVID-19. Profiling relied on immunoSEQ multiplex PCR, and the TCRdb table lists in-frame clones only, not all of them. Among about 320,000 clones listed, roughly 90% were seen once. Sample: PBMCs or T cells enriched from blood (not recorded which). All receptors derive from a man aged 55 to 70 who had recovered from COVID-19.

In this sample, this clone turned up a few times. The chain is built from TRBV28 and TRBJ1-5, with D tentatively TRBD1 (6 bases). This CDR3 is 16 amino acids long. CDR1 is MDHEN, CDR2 SYDVKM, per germline. V was clipped by 5 bases and J by 0 bases, with 14 bases between them. CDR3 coding DNA: TGTGCCAGCAGTGTCGGGACACTTTATAGCAATCAGCCCCAGCATTTT. Translated: CASSVGTLYSNQPQHF.

Regarding this clone: This specimen includes other DNA sequences encoding the same CDR3. V gene TRBV5-1 combines with J gene TRBJ2-1; no firm D call. Trimming cost V 4 bases and J 8 bases, with 13 bases left between them. CDR3 length equals 13 residues. Per the germline V gene, CDR1 is SGHRS and CDR2 is YFSETQ. As DNA, the CDR3 is TGCGCCAGCAGCCCCGGGTCGTCCGATGAGCAGTTCTTC. Protein product: CASSPGSSDEQFF.

The V gene is TRBV6-5, the J gene TRBJ2-7, with 8 nucleotides matching TRBD1. V lost 5 bases and J lost 12; bases outside the gene matches: 12. The germline gives CDR1 MNHEY, CDR2 SVGAGI. The CDR3 length is 13 residues. CDR3 nucleotides: TGTGCCAGCAGTCCCCCCGGGACAGGAGCGTTGTACTTC. It specifies CASSPPGTGALYF.

V and J are TRBV28 and TRBJ2-1; no clear D. The V end was cut by 6 bases, the J end by 2 bases, with 8 bases between. The V gene's germline CDR1 is MDHEN and CDR2 SYDVKM. The CDR3 is 13 amino acids. The CDR3 coding sequence is TGTGCCAGCAGCCAGACTGCCTACAATGAGCAGTTCTTC. Its translation: CASSQTAYNEQFF.

The chain uses TRBV28 and TRBJ1-5; 9 bases are shared with TRBD1. Germline V lookup: CDR1 MDHEN, CDR2 SYDVKM. This CDR3 has 15 residues. V trimming: 6 bases; J trimming: 3 bases; junction bases outside the gene matches: 6. CDR3 sequence reads: CASSGNRGHNQPQHF. CDR3 DNA: TGTGCCAGCAGCGGGAACAGGGGGCACAATCAGCCCCAGCATTTT.

This chain joins TRBV7-2 and TRBJ1-2, with D hard to call. Germline V CDR1 and CDR2: SGHTA, FQGNSA. The CDR3 loop spans 14 amino acids. Trimming took 8 bases from V and 2 from J, leaving 15 bases between them. The CDR3 spells CASSPWRENYGYTF. The CDR3 DNA reads TGTGCCAGCTCCCCTTGGAGAGAAAACTATGGCTACACCTTC.

J is TRBJ1-3 and V is TRBV7-2; the match to TRBD1 covers 10 bases. This CDR3 is 17 amino acids long. Unmatched junction bases numbered 3, after V lost 1 base and J lost 0 bases. From germline, CDR1 is SGHTA and CDR2 FQGNSA. In DNA form, the CDR3 reads TGTGCCAGCAGCTTAGTGGGACAGGGGAACTCTGGAAACACCATATATTTT. The encoded protein is CASSLVGQGNSGNTIYF.

J is TRBJ2-1 and V is TRBV25-1; 8 bases match TRBD1. V gave up 10 bases and J gave up 8 bases; unmatched junction bases: 10. The CDR3 extends over 13 amino acids. The V gene's germline CDR1 is MGHDK and CDR2 SYGVNS. The CDR3 loop reads CATGQGGDDEQFF. The CDR3 DNA is TGTGCCACCGGACAGGGTGGGGACGATGAGCAGTTCTTC.

The V and J genes are TRBV7-9 and TRBJ1-2; the match to TRBD1 covers 10 bases. The CDR3 has 14 amino acids. Germline V CDR1 and CDR2: SEHNR, FQNEAQ (reference sequence). The junction had 6 bases not matched to a gene; V was cut back by 5 bases and J by 6 bases. This CDR3 is CASSPGDRGNGYTF. CDR3 nucleotides: TGTGCCAGCAGCCCGGGGGACAGGGGAAATGGCTACACCTTC.

CDR3 loop: CASSDVAESYEQYF. Here the CDR3 DNA reads TGCGCCAGCAGTGACGTTGCGGAGTCCTACGAGCAGTACTTC. The rearrangement links TRBV10-1 to TRBJ2-7; the D is unclear. This CDR3 spans 14 amino acids. Looked up from germline, CDR1 is WNHNN and CDR2 is SYGVQD (reference sequence). V was cut by 3 bases and J by 1 base, with 10 bases left in between.